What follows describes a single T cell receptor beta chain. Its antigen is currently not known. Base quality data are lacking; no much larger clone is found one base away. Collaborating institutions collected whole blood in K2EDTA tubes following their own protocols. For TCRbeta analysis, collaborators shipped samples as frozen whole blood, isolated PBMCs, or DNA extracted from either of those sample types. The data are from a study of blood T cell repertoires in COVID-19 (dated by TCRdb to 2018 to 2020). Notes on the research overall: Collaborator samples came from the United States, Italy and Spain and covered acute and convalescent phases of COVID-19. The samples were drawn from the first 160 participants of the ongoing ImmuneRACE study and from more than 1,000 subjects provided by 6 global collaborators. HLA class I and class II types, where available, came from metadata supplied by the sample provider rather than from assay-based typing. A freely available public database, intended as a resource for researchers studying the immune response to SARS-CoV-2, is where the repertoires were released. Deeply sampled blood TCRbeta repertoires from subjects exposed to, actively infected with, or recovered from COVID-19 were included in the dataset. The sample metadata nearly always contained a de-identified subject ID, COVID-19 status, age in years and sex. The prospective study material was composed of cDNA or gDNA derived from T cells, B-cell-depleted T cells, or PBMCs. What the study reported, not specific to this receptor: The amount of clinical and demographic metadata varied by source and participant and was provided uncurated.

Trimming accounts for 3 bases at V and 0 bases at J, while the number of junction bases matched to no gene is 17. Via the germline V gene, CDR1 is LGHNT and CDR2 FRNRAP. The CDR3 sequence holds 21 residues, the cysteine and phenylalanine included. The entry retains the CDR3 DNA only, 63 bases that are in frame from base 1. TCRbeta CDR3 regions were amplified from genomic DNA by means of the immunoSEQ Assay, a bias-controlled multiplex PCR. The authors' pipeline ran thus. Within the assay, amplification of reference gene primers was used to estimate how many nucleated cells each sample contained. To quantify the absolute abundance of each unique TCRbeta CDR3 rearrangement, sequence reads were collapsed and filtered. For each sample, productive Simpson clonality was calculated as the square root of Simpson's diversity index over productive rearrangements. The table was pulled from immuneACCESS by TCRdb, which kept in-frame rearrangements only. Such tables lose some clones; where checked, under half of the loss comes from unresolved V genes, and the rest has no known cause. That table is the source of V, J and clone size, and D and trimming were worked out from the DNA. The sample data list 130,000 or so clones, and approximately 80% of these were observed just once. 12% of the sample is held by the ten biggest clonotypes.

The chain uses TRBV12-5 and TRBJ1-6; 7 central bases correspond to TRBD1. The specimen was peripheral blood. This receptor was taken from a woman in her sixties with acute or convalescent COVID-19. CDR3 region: CASGFEAAIRDSSSYNSPLHF. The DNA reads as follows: TGTGCTAGTGGTTTCGAGGCTGCTATAAGGGACAGCAGCTCCTATAATTCACCCCTCCACTTT. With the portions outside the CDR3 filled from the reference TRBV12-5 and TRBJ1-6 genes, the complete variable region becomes DARVTQTPRHKVTEMGQEVTMRCQPILGHNTVFWYRQTMMQGLELLAYFRNRAPLDDSGMPKDRFSAEMPDATLATLKIQPSEPRDSAVYFCASGFEAAIRDSSSYNSPLHFGNGTRLTVT.